This TCR beta chain was sequenced in a study of CD8 T cells in ankylosing spondylitis. Study findings and constraints: The disease-linked clones had a CD8+ phenotype and low blood frequencies.

About this clonotype: Its antigen is undetermined.

The germline CDR1 and CDR2 sequences are SEHNR and FQNEAQ (reference sequence). Trimming pared 1 base from V and 7 bases from J, leaving 17 bases between. The CDR3 has 16 residues. Quantitative 5'-RACE with molecular barcodes produced the TCR beta libraries. MiXCR, run by TCRdb on the 5' RACE reads, gives a single entry per CDR3 protein. The sample records 250,000 to 350,000 distinct CDR3 sequences, around 20% being singletons. The J gene is TRBJ2-1, the V gene TRBV7-9, with D possibly called TRBD1 or TRBD2 (5 bases each). The receptor was isolated from a female donor with ankylosing spondylitis or in good health (not recorded which). Sequenced sample: blood, either unsorted or a sorted T cell fraction (not recorded which). CDR3 residues: CASSLGGWEPTNEQFF. The CDR3 DNA is TGTGCCAGCAGCTTAGGGGGGTGGGAGCCAACGAATGAGCAGTTCTTC.